This T cell receptor (beta chain) was observed in a study of cytomegalovirus exposure and HLA in healthy donors. Some clones are missing from TCRdb's copy, which holds only in-frame ones; the method was immunoSEQ multiplex PCR. Here the sample spans some 110,000 clones, approximately 90% being singletons. Germline values: CDR1 SGHVS, CDR2 FNYEAQ. The CDR3 is 15 residues long. Trimming pared 5 bases from V and 2 bases from J, leaving 16 bases between. The receptor comes from a man between 18 and 35 years old in good health and CMV-seropositive. Sequencing was carried out using PBMCs. The chain combines TRBV7-6 with TRBJ2-7; D remains unclear. The CDR3 nucleotides read TGTGCCAGCAGCCCCACGGGTCGGCAGACCTACGAGCAGTACTTC. It codes for CASSPTGRQTYEQYF.